The next 14 T cell receptor beta chains were all read from a single sample in a study of shared clonotypes between healthy human individuals. Profiled with immunoSEQ multiplex PCR; TCRdb holds only in-frame clones, not every one. The data show some 2.4 million clones, under 95% seen once. What was sequenced was naive CD4+ T cells from PBMCs. Subset described: CD45RA+ positively selected. The receptors stem from a man aged 18 to 30 in good health. Some clones in this sample may be carry-over from other donors' samples.

V is TRBV11-3 and J is TRBJ2-3, with 9 bases aligning to TRBD2. V was clipped by 5 bases and J by 2 bases; unmatched bases: 11. There are 17 residues in the CDR3. Germline assignment: CDR1 SGHNT and CDR2 YENEEA. The CDR3 nucleotides are TGTGCCAGCAGCCTCGGGCGAGCGGGAGGCCTCACAGATACGCAGTATTTT. Protein: CASSLGRAGGLTDTQYF.

The chain recombines TRBV28 with TRBJ2-3; TRBD1 agrees at 8 bases. CDR1 and CDR2 (germline): MDHEN, SYDVKM. CDR3 size: 15 residues. Trimming cost V 3 bases and J 3 bases; bases outside gene matches: 5. The CDR3 protein is CASSFGRDRTDTQYF. As DNA, the CDR3 is TGTGCCAGCAGTTTTGGGCGGGACAGGACAGATACGCAGTATTTT.

This clone appeared once. Other DNA variants within this sample encode the same CDR3. The chain combines TRBV5-1 with TRBJ2-1; 13 nucleotides agree with TRBD2. Germline CDR1 and CDR2: SGHRS and YFSETQ. The CDR3 contains 16 residues. Germline trimming cut 3 bases from V and 3 bases from J; bases unmatched to any gene: 3. CDR3 coding DNA: TGCGCCAGCAGCTCCGGACTAGCGGGAGTCTACAATGAGCAGTTCTTC. This gives the protein CASSSGLAGVYNEQFF.

This clone was picked up one time. Other DNA sequences in the same sample also yield this CDR3. The chain couples TRBV6-1 to TRBJ2-7; D might be TRBD2 (6 bases). The CDR3 is made up of 12 amino acids. Germline assignment: CDR1 MNHNS and CDR2 SASEGT. The V and J ends lost 6 bases and 4 bases respectively, with 10 bases between them. Written as DNA, the CDR3 is TGTGCCAGCAGCGGGAGTCCTTACGAGCAGTACTTC. Residues: CASSGSPYEQYF.

This chain links TRBV7-9 with TRBJ1-5; TRBD1 matches 9 bases. Trimming at V came to 4 bases and at J to 3 bases, leaving 13 bases not matched to a gene. Germline V gene lookup returns CDR1 SEHNR and CDR2 FQNEAQ (reference sequence). The CDR3 length is 18 residues. As DNA, the CDR3 is TGTGCCAGCAGCTCTATTCCGGGACAGGGAATGGTCAATCAGCCCCAGCATTTT. It is translated as CASSSIPGQGMVNQPQHF.

V usage is TRBV5-1 and J usage is TRBJ2-7; D possibly corresponds to TRBD1 (6 bases). Germline V lookup: CDR1 SGHRS, CDR2 YFSETQ. The CDR3 covers 14 residues. Trimming pared 3 bases from V and 5 bases from J, leaving 15 bases between. The CDR3 DNA is TGCGCCAGCAGCTCCCTCGTGGACAGCCACGAGCAGTACTTC. Translation gives CASSSLVDSHEQYF.

About this clone: A junction boundary mismatches the germline segment, possibly from a read error. V and J are TRBV4-2 and TRBJ2-7; 9 nucleotides match TRBD2. The CDR3 runs to 15 residues. From germline, CDR1 is LGHNA and CDR2 YNFKEQ. CDR3 nucleotides: TGTGCCAGCAGTTTATGGCGGGAGGGCTCCCACGAGCAGTACTTC. It yields the protein CASSLWREGSHEQYF.

This clone was seen only once. The gene calls are TRBV4-2 and TRBJ1-4; no clear D. Germline CDR1 is LGHNA and CDR2 is YNFKEQ. CDR3 length: 15 amino acids. V gave up 1 base and J gave up 0 bases, with 6 bases separating them. In DNA, the CDR3 is TGTGCCAGCAGCCAAGGAGGCGCAACTAATGAAAAACTGTTTTTT. Protein product: CASSQGGATNEKLFF.

This chain uses TRBV28 with TRBJ1-2; 8 nucleotides line up with TRBD1. The CDR3 spans 14 residues. CDR1 and CDR2 from the germline V gene are MDHEN and SYDVKM. Trimming took 4 bases from V and 4 from J; bases not matched to a gene: 5. In DNA form, the CDR3 reads TGTGCCAGCAGTTGGGACAGGTCAGGCTATGGCTACACCTTC. It codes for CASSWDRSGYGYTF.

The CDR3: CASSPVGTAMYGYTF. The CDR3 nucleotides read TGTGCCAGCAGTCCAGTCGGGACAGCGATGTATGGCTACACCTTC. V gene TRBV28 combines with J gene TRBJ1-2; 7 nucleotides align to TRBD1. CDR1 is MDHEN, CDR2 SYDVKM, per germline. CDR3 length: 15 residues. V dropped 5 bases and J dropped 5; count of bases not matched to a gene: 11.

CDR3 in DNA: TGTGCCAGTAAGACAAGGCGGCCAACCACAGATACGCAGTATTTT. Protein: CASKTRRPTTDTQYF. The genes are TRBV28 and TRBJ2-3, with unresolved D. This CDR3 region has 15 residues. Germline V gives CDR1 MDHEN, CDR2 SYDVKM. Trimming took off 9 bases at V and 2 bases at J, with 18 bases between the two ends.

This chain links TRBV10-3 with TRBJ1-1; possibly TRBD1 for D (5 bases). V was trimmed by 11 bases and J by 3 bases, leaving 19 bases between them. There are 14 residues in the CDR3. Germline V gene lookup returns CDR1 ENHRY and CDR2 SYGVKD. The CDR3 reads CAVGRGAGDTEAFF. DNA of the CDR3: TGTGCCGTGGGCCGGGGCGCGGGGGACACTGAAGCTTTCTTT.

The chain is built from TRBV28 and TRBJ2-1; tentatively, D is TRBD2 (5 bases). This CDR3 is built from 14 residues. Germline CDR1 MDHEN, CDR2 SYDVKM. Trimming left V 7 bases short and J 1 base short, with 11 bases between. The CDR3 protein is CASTGGYSYNEQFF. CDR3 DNA: TGTGCCAGCACGGGCGGGTATTCCTACAATGAGCAGTTCTTC.

J is TRBJ2-3 and V is TRBV19, with D perhaps TRBD1 (5 bases). Germline-derived CDR1 and CDR2 are LNHDA and SQIVND (reference sequence). The CDR3 covers 15 residues. The V end lost 5 bases, the J end lost 3 bases, and 15 bases lay between the germline ends. The CDR3 nucleotides are TGTGCCAGTAGTCCCCGCAGGGCCGGGACAGATACGCAGTATTTT. Translation: CASSPRRAGTDTQYF.